Given below is one T cell receptor (beta chain) in context. The antigen it binds to is not known. The protocol used for the library was the immunoSEQ multiplex PCR assay. For the multiplex PCR, a mixture combining 60 forward primers for TCR Vbeta segments and 13 reverse primers for TCR Jbeta segments was used. A multiplex PCR assay on genomic DNA amplified the CDR3 region of rearranged TCR beta genes. The amplified TCR beta libraries were sequenced on the Illumina HiSeq System as 87-base-pair reads. The authors' pipeline ran thus. Across the roughly 670 repertoires, a later analysis counted 75 million to 90 million unique TCR beta chains, 8.5 million to 12 million of which were shared by at least two donors. A nearest-neighbor algorithm error-corrected the raw reads and collapsed the reads into unique sequences, merging closely related sequences to remove PCR and sequencing errors. To assign V, D and J gene segments, CDR3 sequences were aligned to IMGT reference sequences. Each retained sequence needed at least a six-nucleotide match to both a V gene segment and a J gene segment. A rearrangement counted as productive if the CDR3 had no stop codons and remained in frame with V and J, and every other rearrangement counted as non-productive. Following IMGT convention, CDR3 was defined as the stretch from the second conserved V-encoded cysteine up to the conserved J-encoded phenylalanine. The earlier analysis of 500 to 600 of the donors excluded sequences that lacked an unambiguous match to a single V gene segment. In an earlier analysis of several hundred of the donors, V segments were called functional above 56.7% productive rearrangements and were called segregating when the between-donor standard deviation exceeded 5%. A statistical classification framework was developed to diagnose cytomegalovirus status using the catalog of TCR beta chain sequences. V and J gene assignment, in a later analysis, came from comparing TCR nucleotide sequences with IMGT/GENE-DB human TR gene sequences. The TCRdist pipeline was used in a later analysis to assign CDR3 sequences and most-parsimonious VDJ recombination scenarios. In a later analysis, each TCR beta chain was defined by its CDR3 amino acid sequence together with its V-gene family, and reads lacking a unique V-gene family were excluded. To address suspected cross-contamination and a sequencing artifact, a later analysis removed a few hundred highly shared, low-generation-probability nucleotide sequences. A later analysis calculated a clonal expansion index for each public chain from normalized within-repertoire ranks of inferred template counts. In a later analysis, generation probabilities were computed with a VDJ recombination model fitted to out-of-frame rearrangements, and the resulting probabilities were checked against IGoR. In a later analysis, TCR-TCR, TCR-HLA and TCR-CMV co-occurrence was scored with hypergeometric tests, and a repertoire-size bias correction was applied to TCR pairs. False discovery rates were estimated in a later analysis by permuting HLA or CMV assignments 20 times. A later analysis grouped co-occurring TCRs with DBSCAN, adding TCRdist sequence similarity when clustering within HLA-allele-positive subsets. Repertoires with fewer than 30,000 or more than 120,000 public chains, plus five repertoires with anomalous nucleotide sharing, were excluded from co-occurrence clustering. TCRdb carries this immuneACCESS record with in-frame sequences only. Its versions omit some clonotypes, under half of them owing to an unresolved V gene in the studies checked, with the rest unexplained. V and J calls plus clone size are reproduced from that table; the DNA served to infer D and trimming. The sample table records about 32,000 clones. Approximately 4.8% of the sample is taken by the ten largest.

The sample comes from a study of cytomegalovirus exposure and HLA in healthy donors listed by TCRdb under 2017. Concerning the study at large: In an earlier analysis of fewer than 750 of the donors, 276 Gb of sequence data and some 100 million unique TCR beta sequences from 150 million to 200 million T cells were reported. The study was designed to test whether signatures of past pathogen exposure could be identified by cataloging public T cell receptors. Of the roughly 400 genotyped donors, 65% to 90% were placed in the genetic ancestry cluster associated with self-reported Caucasian donors. An earlier analysis of roughly 600 of the donors used high-throughput TCR beta sequencing to judge whether each TCR beta V gene segment behaved as functional or pseudogenic. A later genetic analysis used genome-wide SNP genotypes for about three fifths of the 666 donors, treating that subset as a discovery cohort. An early release that covered about 600 HLA-typed donors contained 300 to 350 gigabases of sequencing data and about 93 million unique TCR sequences. The study profiled the T cell repertoires of approximately 700 subjects by immunosequencing and related them to cytomegalovirus serostatus. Typing coverage differed by locus: A, B, C, DRB1 and DQB1 were typed in about 629-640 donors, DQA1 in 522, DPA1 in some 610, and DPB1 in around 490. In addition to the first cohort of around 670 subjects, a separate validation cohort of 130 or so different subjects was used. In the later analysis, no new phenotypic data were used to find candidate immune exposures; instead, reliance was placed on TCR beta sequences and their occurrence across donors. High-throughput TCR immunosequencing, statistical association of individual TCRs with disease status, and machine learning were combined to predict cytomegalovirus infection status. Alongside the repertoire data, information on donor age, sex, ethnicity and CMV serostatus was compiled. All discovery cohort repertoires had been generated using a single sequencing platform. In a later analysis, previously published TCR beta repertoires from 670 or so donors were re-analyzed and high-resolution HLA genotyping was added so that TCR occurrence patterns could be studied. Several DR-DQ haplotypes were treated as single units for association and clustering because of strong linkage in the cohort. Among a few hundred genotyped donors of the cohort, an average of around 240,000 unique TCR beta nucleotide sequences were sequenced per donor, about a sixth of them non-productive. Both class I and class II loci were covered by HLA typing, at four-digit resolution.

The cohort comprised 710 or so healthy bone marrow donors. All cohort members were sampled while nominally healthy, although unrecorded immune exposures were likely present. The donor tested CMV seronegative and was one of the 352 seronegative cohort members. Each donor provided a peripheral blood sample, and peripheral blood mononuclear cells were used for TCR beta sequencing. Genomic DNA was extracted from the blood cell samples with the Qiagen DNeasy Blood Extraction Kit. From the germline V gene, CDR1 is SGHNT and CDR2 is YENEEA. The CDR3 has 16 amino acids, counting the end cysteine and phenylalanine. Only the CDR3 DNA is retained, 48 bases long and in frame from the first base. V is pared back by 8 bases and J by 0 bases, with 14 bases lying between the germline termini. Study-wide conclusions, independent of this receptor: When HLA alleles, especially DR and DQ, strongly co-occurred, attributing TCR associations to individual alleles was difficult. Presence/absence analyses assumed roughly uniform sequencing depth across donors, an assumption that may not hold. Some IMGT-functional V segments, including TRBV6-2 and TRBV6-3, could not be told apart with the 87-base-pair reads, so those segments were excluded. Because HLA typing was unavailable for some donors at each locus, only the typed subset was used in association tests. The sequencing pipeline was judged likely to have produced a cluster of highly shared sequence variants as a technical artifact. This cohort had only TCR beta chains sequenced, and the lack of alpha or paired-chain data limited which features could be detected. V-gene and J-gene trimming of TCR beta chains was associated with a missense DCLRE1C variant in a later genetic analysis, and the association was replicated in an independent cohort. In vitro tests confirmed that three of the cytomegalovirus-associated TCR beta chains recognize cytomegalovirus antigens. Because counts were too low, roughly 16 rarely observed V segments, including chromosome 9 orphons, were excluded from the earlier analysis of around 590 of the donors. Immune exposure information for the cohort was limited to CMV serostatus. A later genetic analysis reported fewer N-insertions in productive TCRs among donors in an Asian-associated ancestry cluster than the roughly 620-donor mean. A total of about 150 TCR beta chains were listed by the study as associated with cytomegalovirus. Most CMV-associated TCR beta chains appeared to be HLA-restricted in a later analysis, and the HLA associations seemed to be driven largely by CMV exposure. In an earlier analysis of 450 to 750 of the donors, most TCR beta V segments appeared in productive rearrangements about 87% or about 30% of the time, broadly matching IMGT annotations. At a false discovery rate of 0.05, a later analysis linked under 20,000 TCR beta sequences to specific HLA alleles. Several of the top co-occurrence clusters appeared to be linked to parvovirus B19, influenza, CMV and Epstein-Barr virus, according to a later analysis. According to a later analysis, TCR association rates differed among HLA loci, with DRB1 alleles showing the most associated TCRs and HLA-C alleles showing the fewest. The authors suggested that the approach could potentially be generalized to other disease states and immunological phenotypes. A further reported finding was that TCR beta sequences accurately predicted the HLA-A and HLA-B alleles for most subjects in the first cohort. Correlated functional status among segregating V segments might reflect linkage disequilibrium, but an unknown experimental factor could not be ruled out. In a later analysis, HLA-associated TCR beta chains were found to be more clonally expanded and to have lower generation probabilities than equally common non-associated chains. In both the original and validation cohorts, the classifier was reported to diagnose cytomegalovirus status with high specificity and sensitivity. Most TCR sequences were seen in very few donors, while some public TCRs were found in many individuals.

This chain joins TRBV11-3 to TRBJ1-6; TRBD1 is a possible D gene, resting on 6 matching bases. Sample: PBMCs. This receptor was obtained from a female donor in good health and CMV-seronegative. The DNA reads TGTGCCAGCGGCGACCGGGGGGCCTCCTATAATTCACCCCTCCACTTT. Its amino acids are CASGDRGASYNSPLHF.